The clone carrying this TCR beta chain was counted a few times. Its antigen is currently unknown. The CDR3 sequence is 13 residues long. V gave up 3 bases and J gave up 6 bases, with 12 bases separating them. CDR1 and CDR2 (germline): SGHTA, FQGNSA. PCR primers comprised 60 Vbeta and 13 Jbeta primers. As processed by the authors: An analysis performed later counted roughly 80 million unique TCR beta chains (approximately 10 million of them shared). Using immunoSEQ multiplex PCR, the repertoire was profiled, and TCRdb retains in-frame clones only, with some absent. V, J and clone size derive from that table, while D and trimming were established from the DNA sequence. The sample has 100,000 or so clones; 80% are singletons. These data come from a study of cytomegalovirus exposure and HLA in healthy donors. Study-wide findings and caveats: In a later analysis, at a false discovery rate of 0.05, roughly 17,000 TCR beta sequences matched HLA alleles. Near-uniform donor sequencing depth was presumed by presence/absence analyses. Immune exposure data for these donors was limited to CMV serostatus.

The chain has TRBV7-2 and TRBJ2-7; D remains unclear. The sequenced sample was PBMCs. This receptor was obtained from a young man in good health and CMV-seropositive. The CDR3 reads CASSFLPGGEQYF. The CDR3 DNA follows: TGTGCCAGCAGCTTTTTGCCAGGTGGCGAGCAGTACTTC.